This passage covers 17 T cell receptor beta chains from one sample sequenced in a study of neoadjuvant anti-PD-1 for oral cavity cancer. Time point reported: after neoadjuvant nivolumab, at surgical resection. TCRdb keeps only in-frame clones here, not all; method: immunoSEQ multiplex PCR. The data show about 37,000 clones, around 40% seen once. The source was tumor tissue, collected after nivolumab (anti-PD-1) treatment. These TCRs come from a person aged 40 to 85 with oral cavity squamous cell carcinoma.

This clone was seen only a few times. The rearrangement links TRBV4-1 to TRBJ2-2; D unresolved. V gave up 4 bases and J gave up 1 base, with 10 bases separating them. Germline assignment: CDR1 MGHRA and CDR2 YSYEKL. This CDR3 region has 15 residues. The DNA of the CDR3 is TGCGCCAGCAGCCCCCGTAGAGGGAACACCGGGGAGCTGTTTTTT. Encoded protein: CASSPRRGNTGELFF.

The CDR3 reads CASTNRQGNQPQHF. CDR3 sequence (DNA): TGTGCCAGTACTAATCGACAGGGCAATCAGCCCCAGCATTTT. This chain connects TRBV19 to TRBJ1-5, with a weak D call TRBD1 (6 bases). Germline CDR1 reads LNHDA; CDR2 reads SQIVND (reference sequence). This CDR3 is built from 14 residues. Trimming removed 7 bases at V and 2 bases at J, with 12 bases between.

The CDR3 loop is CASSLSTTEAFF. The CDR3 bases are TGTGCCAGCAGTTTGTCGACCACTGAAGCTTTCTTT. The chain is built from TRBV28 and TRBJ1-1; no clear D. Between the trimmed V and J ends, which lost 3 bases and 4 bases, there was a span of 6 bases. Germline CDR1 is MDHEN and CDR2 is SYDVKM. The CDR3 contains 12 residues.

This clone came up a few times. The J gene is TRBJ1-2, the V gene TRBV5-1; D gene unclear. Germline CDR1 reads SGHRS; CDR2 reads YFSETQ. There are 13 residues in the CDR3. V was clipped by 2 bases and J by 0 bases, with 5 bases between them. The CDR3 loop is CASSFDTNYGYTF. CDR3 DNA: TGCGCCAGCAGCTTCGACACTAACTATGGCTACACCTTC.

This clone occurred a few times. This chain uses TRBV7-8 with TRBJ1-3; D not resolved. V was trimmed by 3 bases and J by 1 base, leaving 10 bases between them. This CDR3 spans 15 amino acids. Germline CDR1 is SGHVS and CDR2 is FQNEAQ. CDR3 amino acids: CASSLMDGSGNTIYF. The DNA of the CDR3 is TGTGCCAGCAGCTTGATGGACGGATCTGGAAACACCATATATTTT. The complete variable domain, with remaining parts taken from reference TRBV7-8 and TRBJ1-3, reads GAGVSQSPRYKVAKRGQDVALRCDPISGHVSLFWYQQALGQGPEFLTYFQNEAQLDKSGLPSDRFFAERPEGSVSTLKIQRTQQEDSAVYLCASSLMDGSGNTIYFGEGSWLTVV.

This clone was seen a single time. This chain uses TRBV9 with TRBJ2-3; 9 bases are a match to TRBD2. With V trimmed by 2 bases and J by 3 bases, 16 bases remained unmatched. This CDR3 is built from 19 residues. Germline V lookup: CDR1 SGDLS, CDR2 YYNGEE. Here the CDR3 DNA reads TGTGCCAGCAGCGTGACGGAGGGATTTAGCGGGAGAAGAACAGATACGCAGTATTTT. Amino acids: CASSVTEGFSGRRTDTQYF.

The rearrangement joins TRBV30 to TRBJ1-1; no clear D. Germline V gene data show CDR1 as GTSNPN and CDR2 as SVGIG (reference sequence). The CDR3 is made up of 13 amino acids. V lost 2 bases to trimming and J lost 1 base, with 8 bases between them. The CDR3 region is CAWSPQRNTEAFF. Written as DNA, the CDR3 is TGTGCCTGGAGTCCCCAGAGGAACACTGAAGCTTTCTTT.

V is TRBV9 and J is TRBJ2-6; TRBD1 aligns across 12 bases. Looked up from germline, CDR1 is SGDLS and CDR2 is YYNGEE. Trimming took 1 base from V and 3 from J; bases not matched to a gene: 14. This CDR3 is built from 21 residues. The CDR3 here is CASSVSTKGRDRGRGANVLTF. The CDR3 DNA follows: TGTGCCAGCAGCGTATCCACCAAAGGCCGGGACAGGGGGCGTGGGGCCAACGTCCTGACTTTC.

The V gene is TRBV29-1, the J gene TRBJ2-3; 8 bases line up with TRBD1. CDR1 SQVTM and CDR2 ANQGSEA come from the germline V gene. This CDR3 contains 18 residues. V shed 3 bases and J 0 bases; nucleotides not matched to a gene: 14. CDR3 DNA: TGCAGCGTTGACGGTTGGACAGGCCAGGGGGCTAGCACAGATACGCAGTATTTT. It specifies CSVDGWTGQGASTDTQYF.

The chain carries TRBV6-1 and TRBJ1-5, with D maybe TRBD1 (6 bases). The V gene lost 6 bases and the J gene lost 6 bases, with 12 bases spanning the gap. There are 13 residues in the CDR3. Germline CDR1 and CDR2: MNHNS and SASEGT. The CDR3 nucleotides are TGTGCCAGCAGAGACACAGGGATTCAGCCCCAGCATTTT. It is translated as CASRDTGIQPQHF.

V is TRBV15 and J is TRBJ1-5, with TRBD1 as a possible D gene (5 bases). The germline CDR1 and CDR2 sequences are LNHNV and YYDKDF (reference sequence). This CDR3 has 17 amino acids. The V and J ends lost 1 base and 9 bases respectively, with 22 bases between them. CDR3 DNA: TGTGCCACCAGCAGAGGGGGCTCGGACATGGCCGGGTCGCCCCAGCATTTT. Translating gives CATSRGGSDMAGSPQHF.

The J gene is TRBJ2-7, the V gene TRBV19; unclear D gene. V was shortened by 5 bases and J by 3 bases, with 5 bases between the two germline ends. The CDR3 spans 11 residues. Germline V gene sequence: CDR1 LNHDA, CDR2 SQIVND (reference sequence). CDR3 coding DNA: TGTGCCAGTAGTTCCATCTACGAGCAGTACTTC. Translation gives CASSSIYEQYF. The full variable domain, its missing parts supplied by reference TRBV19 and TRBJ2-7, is DGGITQSPKYLFRKEGQNVTLSCEQNLNHDAMYWYRQDPGQGLRLIYYSQIVNDFQKGDIAEGYSVSREKKESFPLTVTSAQKNPTAFYLCASSSIYEQYFGPGTRLTVT.

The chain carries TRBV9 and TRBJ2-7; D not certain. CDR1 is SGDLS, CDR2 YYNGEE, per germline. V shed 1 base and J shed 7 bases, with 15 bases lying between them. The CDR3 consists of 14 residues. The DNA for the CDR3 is TGTGCCAGCAGCGTACTCCCAGATATCGGAGAGCAGTACTTC. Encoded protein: CASSVLPDIGEQYF.

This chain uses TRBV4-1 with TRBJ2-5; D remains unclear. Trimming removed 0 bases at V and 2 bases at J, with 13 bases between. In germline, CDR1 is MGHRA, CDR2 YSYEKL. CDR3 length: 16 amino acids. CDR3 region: CASSQEWTHWQETQYF. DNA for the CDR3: TGCGCCAGCAGCCAAGAATGGACCCATTGGCAAGAGACCCAGTACTTC.

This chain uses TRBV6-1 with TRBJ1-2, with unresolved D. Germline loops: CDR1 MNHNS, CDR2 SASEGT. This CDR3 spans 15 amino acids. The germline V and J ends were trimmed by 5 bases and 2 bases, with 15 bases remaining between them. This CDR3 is CASSIGPYDNYGYTF. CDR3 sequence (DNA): TGTGCCAGCAGTATTGGACCCTACGACAACTATGGCTACACCTTC.

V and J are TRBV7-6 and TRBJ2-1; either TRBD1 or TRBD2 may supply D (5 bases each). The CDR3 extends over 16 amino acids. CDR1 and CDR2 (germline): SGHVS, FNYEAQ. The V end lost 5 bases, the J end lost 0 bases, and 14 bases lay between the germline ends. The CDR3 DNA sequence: TGTGCCAGCAGCGCTATGAGGGGTAGCTCCTACAATGAGCAGTTCTTC. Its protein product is CASSAMRGSSYNEQFF. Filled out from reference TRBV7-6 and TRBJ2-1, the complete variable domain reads GAGVSQSPRYKVTKRGQDVALRCDPISGHVSLYWYRQALGQGPEFLTYFNYEAQQDKSGLPNDRFSAERPEGSISTLTIQRTEQRDSAMYRCASSAMRGSSYNEQFFGPGTRLTVL.

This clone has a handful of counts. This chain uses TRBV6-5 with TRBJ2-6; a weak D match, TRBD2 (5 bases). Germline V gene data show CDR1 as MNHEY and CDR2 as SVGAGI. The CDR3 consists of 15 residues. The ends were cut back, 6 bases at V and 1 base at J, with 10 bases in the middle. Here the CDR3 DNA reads TGTGCCAGCAGGTCACGGGATTCTGGGGCCAACGTCCTGACTTTC. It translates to CASRSRDSGANVLTF.